In this sample, the clone carrying this T cell receptor (beta chain) turned up many times. Unique molecular identifiers were present on cDNA, and template switching added a universal primer site. TCRdb itself ran the 5' RACE reads through MiXCR, one entry per CDR3 protein. Of about 150,000 distinct CDR3 sequences listed, approximately 3.5% were seen once; the top ten hold 8% to 8.5%. The sample is drawn from a study of identical twins. J gave up 4 bases and V 3 bases, and 5 bases lay outside the gene matches. The CDR3 runs 16 residues. Only healthy Caucasians were enrolled as donors. This clonotype was obtained from a young man in good health. This rearrangement joins TRBV12-3 or TRBV12-4 to TRBJ2-1; TRBD2 aligns across 11 bases. The specimen was memory T cells sorted from blood. CDR3 region: CASSLSTSGSYNEQFF. CDR3 in DNA: TGTGCCAGCAGTTTGAGTACTAGCGGGAGTTACAATGAGCAGTTCTTC.